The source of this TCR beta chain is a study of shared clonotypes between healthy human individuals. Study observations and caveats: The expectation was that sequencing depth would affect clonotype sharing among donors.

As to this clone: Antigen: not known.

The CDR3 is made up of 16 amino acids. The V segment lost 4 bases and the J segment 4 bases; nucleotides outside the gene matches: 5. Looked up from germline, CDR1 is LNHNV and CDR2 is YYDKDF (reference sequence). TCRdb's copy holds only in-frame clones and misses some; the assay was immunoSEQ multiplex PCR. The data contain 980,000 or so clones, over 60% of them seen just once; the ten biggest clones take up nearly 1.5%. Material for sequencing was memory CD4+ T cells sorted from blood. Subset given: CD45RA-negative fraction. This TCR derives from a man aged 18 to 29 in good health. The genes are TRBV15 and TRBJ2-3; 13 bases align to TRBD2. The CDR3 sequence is CATSKRLAGGADTQYF. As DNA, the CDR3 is TGTGCCACCAGCAAACGACTAGCGGGAGGCGCAGATACGCAGTATTTT. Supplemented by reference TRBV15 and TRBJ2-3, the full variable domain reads DAMVIQNPRYQVTQFGKPVTLSCSQTLNHNVMYWYQQKSSQAPKLLFHYYDKDFNNEADTPDNFQSRRPNTSFCFLDIRSPGLGDTAMYLCATSKRLAGGADTQYFGPGTRLTVL.